This TCR beta chain was obtained from a study of cytomegalovirus exposure and HLA in healthy donors. Study-level points and caveats: As was reported, the HLA-A and HLA-B alleles of most subjects were accurately predicted from TCR beta sequences.

Trimming removed 4 bases at V and 3 bases at J, with 14 bases between. The length of the CDR3 is 15 residues. CDR1 is SGHRS, CDR2 YFSETQ, per germline. The PCR contained 60 Vbeta and 13 Jbeta primers. TCRdb's copy holds only in-frame clones and misses some; the assay was immunoSEQ multiplex PCR. Here the sample spans roughly 180,000 clones, 60% to 85% being singletons. In the case of this clone: Its antigen is unidentified.

The specimen was PBMCs. The J gene is TRBJ2-1, the V gene TRBV5-1; possible D gene TRBD1, 6 bases. The receptor was derived from a man younger than 30 in good health and CMV-seronegative. This CDR3 reads CASSGTGTSYNEQFF. DNA for the CDR3: TGCGCCAGCAGCGGGACCGGGACAAGCTACAATGAGCAGTTCTTC.